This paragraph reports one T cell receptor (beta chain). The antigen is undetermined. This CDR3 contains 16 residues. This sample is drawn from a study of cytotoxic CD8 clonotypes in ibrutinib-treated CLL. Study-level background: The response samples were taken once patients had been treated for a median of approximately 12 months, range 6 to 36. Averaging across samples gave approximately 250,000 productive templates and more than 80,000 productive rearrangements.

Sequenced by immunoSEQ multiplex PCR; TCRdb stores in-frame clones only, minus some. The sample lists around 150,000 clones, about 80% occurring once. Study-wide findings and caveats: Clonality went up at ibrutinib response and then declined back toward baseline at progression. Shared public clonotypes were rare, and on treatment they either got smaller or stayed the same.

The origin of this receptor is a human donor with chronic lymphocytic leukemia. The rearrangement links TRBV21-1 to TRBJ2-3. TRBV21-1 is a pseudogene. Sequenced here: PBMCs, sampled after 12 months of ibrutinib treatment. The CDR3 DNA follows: TGTGCCAGCAGCTTGGCAGGCCTCGAAAAGCGAGATACGCAGTATTTT. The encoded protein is CASSLAGLEKRDTQYF.